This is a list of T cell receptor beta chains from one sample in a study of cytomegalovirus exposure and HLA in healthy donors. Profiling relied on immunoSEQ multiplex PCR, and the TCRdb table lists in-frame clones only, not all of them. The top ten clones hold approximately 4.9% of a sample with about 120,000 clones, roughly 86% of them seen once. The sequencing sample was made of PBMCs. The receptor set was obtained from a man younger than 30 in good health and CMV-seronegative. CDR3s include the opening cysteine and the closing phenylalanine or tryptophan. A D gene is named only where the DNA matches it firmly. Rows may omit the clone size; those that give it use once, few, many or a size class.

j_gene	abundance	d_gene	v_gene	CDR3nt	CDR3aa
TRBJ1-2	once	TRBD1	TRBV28	TGTGCCAGCAGCCGGGAGGGGGCGACTGACTATGGCTACACCTTC	CASSREGATDYGYTF
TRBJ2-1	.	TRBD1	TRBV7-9	TGTGCCAGCAGCCAGGGGGCAGGAGAGTACAATGAGCAGTTCTTC	CASSQGAGEYNEQFF
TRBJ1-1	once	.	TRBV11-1	TGTGCCAGCAGCTTAACGGGCAGGGGACCTAACACTGAAGCTTTCTTT	CASSLTGRGPNTEAFF
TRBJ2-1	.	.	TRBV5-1	TGCGCCAGCAGCTTGGCCGGGCAGGGGAGATACAATGAGCAGTTCTTC	CASSLAGQGRYNEQFF
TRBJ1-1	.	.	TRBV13	TGTGCCAGCAGCTTCTATTCCGGGATCACTGAAGCTTTCTTT	CASSFYSGITEAFF
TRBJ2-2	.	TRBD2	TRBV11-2	TGTGCCAGCAGCTTAGATGAGACGGGGGGGCTGAGGACCGGGGAGCTGTTTTTT	CASSLDETGGLRTGELFF
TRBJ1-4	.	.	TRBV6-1	TGTGCCAGCAGTCCCAGGGAAGCGGGCGAAAAACTGTTTTTT	CASSPREAGEKLFF
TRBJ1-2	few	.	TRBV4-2	TGTGCCAGCAGCCCGATGGGGGCGAACTATGGCTACACCTTC	CASSPMGANYGYTF
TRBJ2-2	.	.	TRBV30	TGTGCCTGGAGACGGCGGGAGAACACCGGGGAGCTGTTTTTT	CAWRRRENTGELFF
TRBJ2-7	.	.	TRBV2	TGTGCCAGCAACCCACAGGAAGGGGAGCAGTACTTC	CASNPQEGEQYF
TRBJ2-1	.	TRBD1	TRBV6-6	TGTGCCAGCGCGTCCGGACAGGGAACCTACAATGAGCAGTTCTTC	CASASGQGTYNEQFF
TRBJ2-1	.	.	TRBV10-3	TGTGCCATCAGTGAGAAGGCGGGGCTCGATGAGCAGTTCTTC	CAISEKAGLDEQFF
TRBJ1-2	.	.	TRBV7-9	TGTGCCAGCAGCTCTCTGACAGGACCCTATGGCTACACCTTC	CASSSLTGPYGYTF
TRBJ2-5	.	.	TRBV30	TGTGCCTGGGGCCAGTTGCTGGAGACCCAGTACTTC	CAWGQLLETQYF
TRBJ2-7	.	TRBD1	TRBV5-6	TGTGCCAGCAGCTTCGGCACAGGGGACAGCGAGCAGTACTTC	CASSFGTGDSEQYF
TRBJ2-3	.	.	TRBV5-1	TGCGCCAGCAGCGTGGGGACTGCCCTCGATACGCAGTATTTT	CASSVGTALDTQYF
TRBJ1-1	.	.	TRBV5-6	TGTGCCAGCAGCTTAAAACAGGGTGTGAACACTGAAGCTTTCTTT	CASSLKQGVNTEAFF
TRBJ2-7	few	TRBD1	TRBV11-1	TGTGCCAGCAGCTTTGGGACAGGGACTTACGAGCAGTACTTC	CASSFGTGTYEQYF
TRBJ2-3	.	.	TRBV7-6	TGTGCCAGCAGCTTAGTAGGCAGGAAGGTTGTTACTACGCAGTATTTT	CASSLVGRKVVTTQYF
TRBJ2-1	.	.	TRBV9	TGTGCCAGCAGCGTAGCCGGCTCCGGCGGATACAATCGGCAGTTCTTC	CASSVAGSGGYNRQFF
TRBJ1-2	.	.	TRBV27	TGTGCCAGCAGTCCGGGAGCTTATGGCATGGGCTACACCTTC	CASSPGAYGMGYTF
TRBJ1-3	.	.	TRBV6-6	TGTGCCAGCAGTTCCATTGGGGGCTGGGAAGGAAACACCATATATTTT	CASSSIGGWEGNTIYF
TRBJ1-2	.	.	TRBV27	TGTGCCAGCAGTTTATCGAGGATACCAGCTAACTATGGCTACACCTTC	CASSLSRIPANYGYTF
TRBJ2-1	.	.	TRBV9	TGTGCCAGCAGCCGGGGGGCCCTCAATGAGCAGTTCTTC	CASSRGALNEQFF
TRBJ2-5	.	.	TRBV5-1	TGCGCCAGCAGCTCGGACAGTCGAGGGGCCCAGTACTTC	CASSSDSRGAQYF
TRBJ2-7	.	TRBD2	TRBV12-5	TGTGCTAGTGGTTCGGGACTAGCGGGTCACGAGCAGTACTTC	CASGSGLAGHEQYF
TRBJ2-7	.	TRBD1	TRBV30	TGTGCCTGGAGGCAGGACAGGGTTTCCGAGCAGTACTTC	CAWRQDRVSEQYF
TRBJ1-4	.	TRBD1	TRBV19	TGTGCCAGTAAGATCGGGACAGCAACTAATGAAAAACTGTTTTTT	CASKIGTATNEKLFF
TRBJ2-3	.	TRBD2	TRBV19	TGTGCCAGTAGTATCTTAGCGGGAACTAGCACAGATACGCAGTATTTT	CASSILAGTSTDTQYF
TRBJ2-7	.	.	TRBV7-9	TGTGCCAGCAGCGTCGGACACCAAACTACCTACGAGCAGTACTTC	CASSVGHQTTYEQYF
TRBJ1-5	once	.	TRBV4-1	TGCGCCAGCAGCCCCTCCCCAGGGGCCAATCAGCCCCAGCATTTT	CASSPSPGANQPQHF
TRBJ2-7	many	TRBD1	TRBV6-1	TGTGCCTGCCAACAGGGGATCTCCTACGAGCAGTACTTC	CACQQGISYEQYF
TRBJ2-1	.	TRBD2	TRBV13	TGTGCCAGCAGCTCCGTGCGGGGGGGTGAGCAGTTCTTC	CASSSVRGGEQFF
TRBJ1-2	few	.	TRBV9	TGTGCCAGCAGCGTAGTGCAGGGCCCTTACTATGGCTACACCTTC	CASSVVQGPYYGYTF
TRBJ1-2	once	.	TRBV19	TGTGCCAGTAGGCCCCTTCGATCCGACAGGAACTATGGCTACACCTTC	CASRPLRSDRNYGYTF
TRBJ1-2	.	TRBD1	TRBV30	TGTGCCTGGAGTGTACGACAGGGGGCGCTTGGCTACACCTTC	CAWSVRQGALGYTF
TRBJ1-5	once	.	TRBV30	TGTGCCTGGGCGCCAGGGTACGGTCAGCCCCAGCATTTT	CAWAPGYGQPQHF
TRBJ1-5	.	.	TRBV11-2	TGTGCCAGCAGCTTAGGGGTAACGGAGAATCAGCCCCAGCATTTT	CASSLGVTENQPQHF
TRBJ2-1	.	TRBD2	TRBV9	TGTGCCAGCAGCGAGACCCATAGCGGGGGGGCCAACGGGTTGCAGTTCTTC	CASSETHSGGANGLQFF
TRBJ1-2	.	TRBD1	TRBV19	TGTGCCACAAACATGGGGACAGGGCCCTATGGCTACACCTTC	CATNMGTGPYGYTF
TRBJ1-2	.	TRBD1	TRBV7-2	TGTGCCAGCAGCTTATGGGACAGGGCAAGCTACACCTTC	CASSLWDRASYTF
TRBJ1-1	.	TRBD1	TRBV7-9	TGTGCCAGTAAGACAGGGGTCACTGAAGCTTTCTTT	CASKTGVTEAFF
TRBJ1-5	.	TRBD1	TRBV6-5	TGTGCCAGCAAAAGGGGGCAAAGCAATCAGCCCCAGCATTTT	CASKRGQSNQPQHF
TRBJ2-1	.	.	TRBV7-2	TGTGCCAGCAGCTTAGGCTCAGGCTCCTACAATGAGCAGTTCTTC	CASSLGSGSYNEQFF
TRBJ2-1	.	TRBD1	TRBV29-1	TGCAGCGTTGTCGGACAGGGAAGCAACAATGAGCAGTTCTTC	CSVVGQGSNNEQFF
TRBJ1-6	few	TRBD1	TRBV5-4	TGTGCCAGCAGTCGGGACAGCAATTCACCCCTCCACTTT	CASSRDSNSPLHF
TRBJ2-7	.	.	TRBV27	TGTGCCAGCAGTTTATACCTGCAGGCCTACGAGCAGTACTTC	CASSLYLQAYEQYF
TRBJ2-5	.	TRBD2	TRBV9	TGTGCCAGCAGCGTAGGCGGGAGGGGAGGAGAGACCCAGTACTTC	CASSVGGRGGETQYF
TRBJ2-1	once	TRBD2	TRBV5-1	TGCGCCAGCAGCCCCTTACTAGCGGGGGGGAGTGAGCAGTTCTTC	CASSPLLAGGSEQFF
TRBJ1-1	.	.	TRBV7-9	TGTGCCAGCAGCTCCAGGGGCCGGAGGACTGAAGCTTTCTTT	CASSSRGRRTEAFF
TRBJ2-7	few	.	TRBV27	TGTGCCAGCAGTGGCAGGGACAACTACGAGCAGTACTTC	CASSGRDNYEQYF
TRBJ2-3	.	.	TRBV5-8	TGTGCCAGCAGCTCCGGACTAGTCAGGGGAGATACGCAGTATTTT	CASSSGLVRGDTQYF
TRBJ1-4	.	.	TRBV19	TGTGCCAGTAGTCCCAGGGACGGTACAGGGGAAAAACTGTTTTTT	CASSPRDGTGEKLFF
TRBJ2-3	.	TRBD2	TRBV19	TGTGCCAGTAGTCCGATCAGGGCGGGAGGCACAGATACGCAGTATTTT	CASSPIRAGGTDTQYF
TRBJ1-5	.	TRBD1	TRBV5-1	TGCGCCAGCAGCGCAGGGGACAGACTTAGCAATCAGCCCCAGCATTTT	CASSAGDRLSNQPQHF
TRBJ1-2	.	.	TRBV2	TGTGCCAGCAGTTCTTTCGCCCAGATTAACTATGGCTACACCTTC	CASSSFAQINYGYTF
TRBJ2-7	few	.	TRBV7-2	TGTGCCAGCAGCTTTTTCGATAGGATGACTGAGCAGTACTTC	CASSFFDRMTEQYF
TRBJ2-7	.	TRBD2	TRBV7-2	TGTGCCAGCAGCACCCCTAGCGGGAACTCCTACGAGCAGTACTTC	CASSTPSGNSYEQYF
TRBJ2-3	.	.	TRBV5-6	TGTGCCAGCAGCTCAAGACATTCAGATACGCAGTATTTT	CASSSRHSDTQYF
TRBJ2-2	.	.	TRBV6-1	TGTGCCAGCCGTCAGGCAGTGCCGAACACCGGGGAGCTGTTTTTT	CASRQAVPNTGELFF